This TCR beta chain was sequenced for a study of shared clonotypes between healthy human individuals. Study-wide results and limits: Relative to clonotypes present in all four donors, those not shared had lower generation probabilities.

The CDR3 runs to 17 residues. CDR1 is SGHNT, CDR2 YYREEE, per germline (reference sequence). V was clipped by 0 bases and J by 0 bases, with 12 bases between them. A note on this clone: What it binds is not known.

Profiled with immunoSEQ multiplex PCR; TCRdb holds only in-frame clones, not every one. The table includes 2,500,000 or so clones, roughly 92% detected once. Donors were Caucasian adults residing in Nashville, Tennessee, USA. The TCR sequence derives from a young man in good health. Some clones in this sample may be carry-over from other donors' samples. V and J are TRBV5-4 and TRBJ2-2; D unclear. Material: naive CD4+ T cells from PBMCs. Documented subset: CD45RA+ positively selected. CDR3 sequence reads: CASSLGLEFANTGELFF. The CDR3 DNA sequence: TGTGCCAGCAGCTTGGGCCTGGAGTTCGCGAACACCGGGGAGCTGTTTTTT.